This T cell receptor (beta chain) was retrieved from a study of T cells in Graves' hyperthyroidism and ophthalmopathy. Clinical symptoms, serum thyroxine, TRAb, thyroid ultrasound and orbital computed tomography established diagnosis. What was amplified from RNA transcripts were TCR beta CDR3 regions. First-round RT-PCR targeting the TCR CDR3 was performed with the HTBI primer set. Using its own MiXCR run on the multiplex PCR reads, TCRdb lists one record per CDR3 protein. Of about 600,000 distinct CDR3 sequences detected, approximately 15% appear once; the ten largest clones hold 9.5% to 15%. The study, taken as a whole, reports: Also found in blood were most expanded thyroid clonotypes above 0.001.

Notes on this clonotype: Antigen specificity is unknown. Since a much larger clone is just one base distant, this may be a read error.

This clonotype originated in a woman aged 45-65 years with Graves' ophthalmopathy. Sequencing input: blood.

The CDR3 region is CASRKEQGTVGYTF. The CDR3 DNA sequence: TGTGCCAGCAGGAAAGAACAGGGAACTGTGGGCTACACCTTC. The J gene is TRBJ1-2, the V gene TRBV6-1, with a tentative D call TRBD1 (6 bases). CDR1 is MNHNS and CDR2 is SASEGT in the germline V gene. CDR3 size: 14 residues. V was clipped by 6 bases and J by 8 bases, with 19 bases between them.